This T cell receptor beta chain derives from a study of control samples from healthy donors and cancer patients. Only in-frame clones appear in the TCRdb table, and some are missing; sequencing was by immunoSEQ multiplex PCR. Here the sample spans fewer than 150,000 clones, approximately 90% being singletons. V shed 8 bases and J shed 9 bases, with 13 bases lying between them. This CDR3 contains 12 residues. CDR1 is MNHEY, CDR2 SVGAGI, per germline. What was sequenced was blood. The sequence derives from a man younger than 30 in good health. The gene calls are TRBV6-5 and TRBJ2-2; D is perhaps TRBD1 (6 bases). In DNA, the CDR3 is TGTGCCAGCGATAAACAGGGAAGGGAGCTGTTTTTT. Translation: CASDKQGRELFF.